These T cell receptor beta chains were read from a single sample in a study of shared clonotypes between healthy human individuals. The data were produced by immunoSEQ multiplex PCR, yet TCRdb's version contains in-frame clones alone and is incomplete. The data show roughly 220,000 clones, 50% to 75% seen once. Input material: memory CD4+ T cells sorted from blood. The receptors here all came from a man younger than 40 in good health. The CDR3 runs from the conserved cysteine through the conserved F or W. A D gene is named only where the DNA matches it firmly. Clone size, where shown, is once, few, many, or a class for clones that have expanded.

V gene	J gene	D gene	clone size	CDR3 length	CDR3 DNA	CDR3 protein
TRBV2	TRBJ2-4	NA	NA	14	TGTGCCAGCAGTGTAGGGGGGCAGCAAAACATTCAGTACTTC	CASSVGGQQNIQYF
TRBV6-6	TRBJ2-5	TRBD1	NA	14	TGTGCCAGCAGTTACTCGGCCCGGGACAGGTTGCTGGACTTC	CASSYSARDRLLDF
TRBV7-9	TRBJ2-5	NA	NA	14	TGTGCCAGCAGCTATATAAGAGGGGCAGAGACCCAGTACTTC	CASSYIRGAETQYF
TRBV9	TRBJ2-4	NA	NA	14	TGTGCCAGCAGCGTAGGAGGGACGATGGACATTCAGTACTTC	CASSVGGTMDIQYF
TRBV19	TRBJ1-2	NA	NA	13	TGTGCCAGTAGTATCCCGAGTGCCGATGGCTACACCTTC	CASSIPSADGYTF
TRBV19	TRBJ2-1	NA	NA	13	TGTGCCAGTAGTACTAATAGCGTGGATGAGCAGTTCTTC	CASSTNSVDEQFF
TRBV19	TRBJ2-5	NA	NA	12	TGTGCCAGTACCGACAGAAAAGAGACCCAGTACTTC	CASTDRKETQYF
TRBV12-5	TRBJ2-1	NA	NA	16	TGTGCTAGTGGTTTGGTACGGGGAGGCTCCTACAATGAGCAGTTCTTC	CASGLVRGGSYNEQFF
TRBV4-3	TRBJ2-1	NA	NA	17	TGCGCCAGCAGCCAAGATGGGACGGGAGTGGTGAACAATGAGCAGTTCTTC	CASSQDGTGVVNNEQFF
TRBV6-1	TRBJ1-4	NA	NA	15	TGTGCCAGCAGGGTCCGGACGCAAACTAATGAAAAACTGTTTTTT	CASRVRTQTNEKLFF
TRBV5-5	TRBJ2-5	NA	NA	15	TGTGCCAGCAGCTTAGGTGGGAGGAGGCAAGAGACCCAGTACTTC	CASSLGGRRQETQYF
TRBV11-2	TRBJ2-3	NA	NA	11	TGTGCCAGCAGCTTAGGTGGTACGCAGTATTTT	CASSLGGTQYF
TRBV27	TRBJ1-1	NA	many	13	TGTGCCAGCACGGACATCATGAACACTGAAGCTTTCTTT	CASTDIMNTEAFF
TRBV29-1	TRBJ2-3	TRBD2	NA	16	TGCAGCGTTGCACCGCGACTAGCGGGAGGGCCAGATACGCAGTATTTT	CSVAPRLAGGPDTQYF
TRBV7-8	TRBJ2-7	TRBD1	few	16	TGTGCCAGCAGCACTGGACAGGGACTTGGCTCCTACGAGCAGTACTTC	CASSTGQGLGSYEQYF
TRBV18	TRBJ1-4	NA	many	15	TGTGCCAGCTCACCTCAGCGTGCAACTAATGAAAAACTGTTTTTT	CASSPQRATNEKLFF
TRBV5-4	TRBJ2-2	NA	NA	13	TGTGCCAGTGGTCCTCAGAACACCGGGGAGCTGTTTTTT	CASGPQNTGELFF
TRBV5-4	TRBJ1-2	TRBD1	NA	14	TGTGCCAGCACCCCAGGGGGGACCTCTTATGGCTACACCTTC	CASTPGGTSYGYTF
TRBV27	TRBJ1-2	TRBD1	few	16	TGTGCCAGCAGTTTAAGGTATTCGGACAGGGGCCATGGCTACACCTTC	CASSLRYSDRGHGYTF
TRBV30	TRBJ2-1	NA	NA	16	TGTGCCTGGAGTCGTAGGCCGGCGGGATCCTACAATGAGCAGTTCTTC	CAWSRRPAGSYNEQFF
TRBV12-2	TRBJ2-6	NA	NA	18	TGTGCAAGTCGTCCCATTTACAGGGGTGGCTCTGGGGCCAACGTCCTGACTTTC	CASRPIYRGGSGANVLTF
TRBV2	TRBJ2-5	NA	few	11	TGTGCCAGCAGCCTTGAGGAGACCCAGTACTTC	CASSLEETQYF
TRBV28	TRBJ1-2	NA	NA	14	TGTGCCAGCAGTTTAGTATCCGGGCCCTATGGCTACACCTTC	CASSLVSGPYGYTF
TRBV30	TRBJ2-7	NA	NA	14	TGTGCCTGGAGTGGAGGAGAGAACGGCTACGAGCAGTACTTC	CAWSGGENGYEQYF
TRBV11-2	TRBJ2-1	NA	NA	15	TGTGCCAGCAGCACCGGGAGTACCGCCTACAATGAGCAGTTCTTC	CASSTGSTAYNEQFF
TRBV7-8	TRBJ2-7	NA	NA	14	TGTGCCAGCAGCTTAGAAAGCAGGGGCTACGAGCAGTACTTC	CASSLESRGYEQYF
TRBV28	TRBJ2-7	TRBD1	once	14	TGTGCCAGCCAGCCGGGACAGATGACCTACGAGCAGTACTTC	CASQPGQMTYEQYF
TRBV18	TRBJ1-2	NA	NA	17	TGTGCCAGCTCACGAACTGGGCAGGGCGATTTTAACTATGGCTACACCTTC	CASSRTGQGDFNYGYTF
TRBV7-2	TRBJ2-7	TRBD2	NA	17	TGTGCCAGCAGCTCCATAGCTAGCGGGAGGGCCGCCGGCGAGCAGTACTTC	CASSSIASGRAAGEQYF
TRBV11-2	TRBJ1-5	NA	NA	13	TGTGCCAGCAGCTTAGTTGGGGGTCAGCCCCAGCATTTT	CASSLVGGQPQHF